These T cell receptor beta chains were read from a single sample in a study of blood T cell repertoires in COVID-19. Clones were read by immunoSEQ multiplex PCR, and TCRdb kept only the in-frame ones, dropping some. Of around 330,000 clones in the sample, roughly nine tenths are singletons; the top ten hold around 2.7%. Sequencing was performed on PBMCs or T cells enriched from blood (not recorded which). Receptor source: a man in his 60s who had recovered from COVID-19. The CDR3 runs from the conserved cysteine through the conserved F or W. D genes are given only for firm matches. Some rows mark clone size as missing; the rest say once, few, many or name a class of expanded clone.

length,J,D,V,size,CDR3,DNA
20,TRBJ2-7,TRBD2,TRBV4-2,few,CASSQASSTSGSLTIYEQYF,TGTGCCAGCAGCCAAGCCTCTTCGACTAGCGGATCCCTTACCATCTACGAGCAGTACTTC
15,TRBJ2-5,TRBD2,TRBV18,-,CASSPGAGGQETQYF,TGTGCCAGCTCACCAGGAGCGGGGGGACAAGAGACCCAGTACTTC
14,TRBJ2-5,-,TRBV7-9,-,CASSSRQNQETQYF,TGTGCCAGCAGCTCCCGACAGAACCAAGAGACCCAGTACTTC
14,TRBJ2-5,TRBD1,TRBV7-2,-,CASSLDRIKETQYF,TGTGCCAGCAGCTTGGACAGGATAAAAGAGACCCAGTACTTC
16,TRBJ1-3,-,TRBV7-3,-,CASSPRGGATGNTIYF,TGTGCCAGCAGCCCCCGGGGGGGGGCAACTGGAAACACCATATATTTT
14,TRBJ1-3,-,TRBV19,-,CASSIRSSGNTIYF,TGTGCCAGTAGTATACGCAGCTCTGGAAACACCATATATTTT
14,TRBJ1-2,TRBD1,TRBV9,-,CASSVRDRRNGYTF,TGTGCCAGCAGCGTTAGGGACAGAAGAAATGGCTACACCTTC
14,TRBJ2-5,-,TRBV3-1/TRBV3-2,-,CASRPSGPQETQYF,TGTGCCAGCAGGCCCAGCGGACCACAAGAGACCCAGTACTTC
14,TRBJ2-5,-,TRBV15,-,CATSRVGGIQTQYF,TGTGCCACCAGCAGAGTAGGAGGGATCCAGACCCAGTACTTC
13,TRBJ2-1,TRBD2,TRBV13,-,CASSLLALDEQFF,TGTGCCAGCAGTCTACTAGCGCTCGACGAGCAGTTCTTC
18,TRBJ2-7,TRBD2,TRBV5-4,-,CASSREMIRAGASYEQYF,TGTGCCAGCAGCCGCGAAATGATAAGAGCGGGGGCCTCCTACGAGCAGTACTTC
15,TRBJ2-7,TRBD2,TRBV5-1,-,CASSSGTSGPSTQYF,TGCGCCAGCAGCTCCGGGACTAGCGGTCCCTCGACGCAGTACTTC
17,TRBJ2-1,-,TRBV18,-,CASSPFNGPRDRNEQFF,TGTGCCAGCTCACCTTTTAACGGGCCCCGGGATCGCAATGAGCAGTTCTTC
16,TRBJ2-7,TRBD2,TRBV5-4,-,CASSLAGAGGPYEQYF,TGTGCCAGCAGCCTCGCGGGGGCGGGAGGGCCCTACGAGCAGTACTTC
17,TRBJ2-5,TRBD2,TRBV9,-,CASSEGYLAGGEETQYF,TGTGCCAGCAGCGAGGGGTATTTAGCGGGGGGCGAAGAGACCCAGTACTTC
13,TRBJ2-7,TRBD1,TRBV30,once,CAWIPGQGVEQYF,TGTGCCTGGATTCCGGGACAGGGTGTCGAGCAGTACTTC
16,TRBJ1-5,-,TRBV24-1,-,CATSESGRHSNQPQHF,TGTGCCACCAGTGAATCAGGGCGTCATAGCAATCAGCCCCAGCATTTT
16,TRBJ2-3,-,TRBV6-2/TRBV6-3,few,CASSYVGGRAADTQYF,TGTGCCAGCAGTTACGTCGGAGGGCGGGCGGCAGATACGCAGTATTTT
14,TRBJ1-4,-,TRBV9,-,CASSDSATNEKLFF,TGTGCCAGCAGCGACAGTGCAACTAATGAAAAACTGTTTTTT
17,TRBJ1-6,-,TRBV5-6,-,CASSFGGASAYNSPLHF,TGTGCCAGCAGCTTCGGAGGGGCCTCCGCCTATAATTCACCCCTCCACTTT
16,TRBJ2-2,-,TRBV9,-,CASSISPGANTGELFF,TGTGCCAGCAGCATCAGTCCAGGGGCGAACACCGGGGAGCTGTTTTTT
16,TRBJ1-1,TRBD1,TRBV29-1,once,CSAQGTGGGWGTEAFF,TGCAGCGCCCAGGGGACAGGGGGCGGCTGGGGCACTGAAGCTTTCTTT
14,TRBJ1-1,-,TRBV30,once,CAWRAASQGVEAFF,TGTGCCTGGAGGGCCGCGAGTCAGGGCGTTGAAGCTTTCTTT
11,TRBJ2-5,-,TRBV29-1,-,CSVVNRDLQYF,TGCAGCGTTGTAAACAGGGACCTCCAGTACTTC
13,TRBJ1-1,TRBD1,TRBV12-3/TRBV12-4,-,CASNFGTGSEAFF,TGTGCCAGCAACTTCGGGACAGGGTCTGAAGCTTTCTTT
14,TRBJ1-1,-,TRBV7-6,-,CASSLGGGGTEAFF,TGTGCCAGCAGCTTAGGGGGCGGGGGAACTGAAGCTTTCTTT